Below, one T cell receptor beta chain is given with its context. Its cognate antigen is unknown. V lost 7 bases, J lost 12 bases, and 15 bases lay in between. CDR3 size: 10 residues. Germline CDR1 SQVTM, CDR2 ANQGSEA. The entry originates in a study of breast tumors, draining lymph nodes, adjacent tissues. Study-wide results and caveats: Tumor repertoires ranked between lymph nodes and nontumor tissue in diversity, with V and J gene preferences. Compared with basal-like, luminal-like tumors shared significantly more repertoire with nontumor tissue. The lymph node origin of tumor T cells was framed as consistent with a hypothesis, not demonstrated. Data fit most tumor T cells coming from lymph node, expanding in tumor.

TCRdb recomputed calls from the multiplex PCR reads with MiXCR, one row per CDR3 protein. The sample yields approximately 180,000 distinct CDR3 sequences, approximately 30% seen once. Axillary draining lymph nodes of breast cancer patients supplied the node samples. The rearrangement links TRBV29-1 to TRBJ1-2; D gene unclear. The sequence came from a female donor with breast cancer. Some clones in this sample may be carry-over from other donors' samples. Sequenced: axillary lymph node tissue. The CDR3 protein is CSGLSSGNTF. Here the CDR3 DNA reads TGCAGCGGCCTGAGCTCTGGAAACACCTTC.